These 16 T cell receptor beta chains were sequenced from one sample in a study of blood T cell repertoires in COVID-19. Profiling relied on immunoSEQ multiplex PCR, and the TCRdb table lists in-frame clones only, not all of them. The sample lists 120,000 to 150,000 clones; around 83% were seen once. Sequenced sample: peripheral blood. The receptors were sampled from an elderly woman with acute or convalescent COVID-19.

This clone was observed once. This chain uses TRBV7-9 with TRBJ2-7; TRBD2 matches at 15 bases. The germline V gene encodes CDR1 SEHNR and CDR2 FQNEAQ (reference sequence). CDR3 length: 16 amino acids. The V segment lost 5 bases and the J segment 3 bases; nucleotides outside the gene matches: 5. The CDR3 sequence: CASSRTSGGAHYEQYF. The CDR3 DNA follows: TGTGCCAGCAGCCGGACTAGCGGGGGGGCTCACTACGAGCAGTACTTC.

The CDR3 is CASGTTRHTQYF. As DNA, the CDR3 is TGTGCCAGTGGGACTACCAGGCATACGCAGTATTTT. The rearrangement links TRBV19 to TRBJ2-3; 7 nucleotides line up with TRBD2. V lost 8 bases and J lost 7; bases outside the gene matches: 6. The CDR3 length is 12 residues. Germline values: CDR1 LNHDA, CDR2 SQIVND (reference sequence). Variable domain in full (rest from reference TRBV19 and TRBJ2-3): DGGITQSPKYLFRKEGQNVTLSCEQNLNHDAMYWYRQDPGQGLRLIYYSQIVNDFQKGDIAEGYSVSREKKESFPLTVTSAQKNPTAFYLCASGTTRHTQYFGPGTRLTVL.

V is TRBV27 and J is TRBJ1-1, with TRBD1 as a possible D gene (5 bases). The CDR3 sequence is 13 residues long. V gave up 3 bases and J gave up 10 bases, with 15 bases separating them. From germline, CDR1 is MNHEY and CDR2 SMNVEV (reference sequence). The CDR3 region has the DNA TGTGCCAGCAGTTTTTTGTCAGGGAGGAGAGCTTTCTTT. Amino acids: CASSFLSGRRAFF.

This clone showed up just once. The V gene is TRBV5-4, the J gene TRBJ1-2; D is perhaps TRBD1 (6 bases). V was clipped by 4 bases and J by 7 bases, with 17 bases between them. CDR1 SGHNT and CDR2 YYREEE come from the germline V gene (reference sequence). The CDR3 has 14 amino acids. CDR3 protein: CASSPELRGSGYTF. CDR3 nucleotide sequence: TGTGCCAGCAGCCCGGAACTCAGGGGTAGTGGCTACACCTTC.

The chain uses TRBV27 and TRBJ1-6; D not resolved. Trimming left V 5 bases short and J 4 bases short, with 3 bases between. From germline, CDR1 is MNHEY and CDR2 SMNVEV (reference sequence). The CDR3 length is 12 residues. The CDR3 nucleotides are TGTGCCAGCAGTCATTATAATTCACCCCTCCACTTT. Its translation: CASSHYNSPLHF.

This clone was observed many times. J is TRBJ1-5 and V is TRBV28; TRBD1 is a possible D gene (5 bases). Germline assignment: CDR1 MDHEN and CDR2 SYDVKM. The ends were cut back, 3 bases at V and 5 bases at J, with 29 bases in the middle. The CDR3 is made up of 20 amino acids. The chain's CDR3 is CASSLGLKKRKRIDDQPQHF. The CDR3 nucleotides are TGTGCCAGCAGTTTGGGGCTAAAAAAGAGAAAAAGAATTGACGATCAGCCCCAGCATTTT.

V is TRBV5-4 and J is TRBJ2-5; 11 nucleotides align to TRBD2. Trimming took 4 bases from V and 4 from J; bases not matched to a gene: 3. Germline CDR1 SGHNT, CDR2 YYREEE (reference sequence). CDR3 length: 14 residues. The CDR3 DNA sequence: TGTGCCAGCAGCCTAGCGGGGGGTGGAGAGACCCAGTACTTC. This translates into CASSLAGGGETQYF.

This clone is a singleton in its sample. This rearrangement joins TRBV7-9 to TRBJ2-5; 8 nucleotides align to TRBD2. Germline CDR1 and CDR2: SEHNR and FQNEAQ (reference sequence). With V trimmed by 3 bases and J by 0 bases, 6 bases remained unmatched. The CDR3 length is 16 residues. The CDR3, as DNA: TGTGCCAGCAGCTTCGGCGGGGGGATGTACCAAGAGACCCAGTACTTC. Encoded protein: CASSFGGGMYQETQYF.

In its sample, this clone was seen once. The chain has TRBV18 and TRBJ2-1, with no clear D. The germline V and J ends were trimmed by 3 bases and 0 bases, with 12 bases remaining between them. CDR1 and CDR2 (germline): KGHSH, LQKENI. CDR3 length: 16 residues. CDR3 sequence reads: CASSPTTRSSYNEQFF. CDR3 bases: TGTGCCAGCTCACCCACTACCAGAAGCTCCTACAATGAGCAGTTCTTC.

This rearrangement joins TRBV29-1 to TRBJ1-5, with TRBD1 identical over 11 bases. With 6 bases clipped from V and 6 bases from J, the junction kept 4 bases outside the gene matches. The CDR3 runs 13 residues. Germline loops: CDR1 SQVTM, CDR2 ANQGSEA. CDR3 region: CSVVGTGGQPQHF. In nucleotides, the CDR3 is TGCAGCGTCGTAGGGACAGGGGGTCAGCCCCAGCATTTT.

The rearrangement joins TRBV5-4 to TRBJ1-6; 8 bases fit TRBD1. Germline-derived CDR1 and CDR2 are SGHNT and YYREEE (reference sequence). Trimming removed 3 bases from V and 7 bases from J; junction bases left unmatched: 9. The CDR3 runs 16 residues. In DNA form, the CDR3 reads TGTGCCAGCAGCTCGGACAGGGCCGGGGGGAATTCACCCCTCCACTTT. Protein: CASSSDRAGGNSPLHF. The full variable domain, completed using reference TRBV5-4 and TRBJ1-6, is ETGVTQSPTHLIKTRGQQVTLRCSSQSGHNTVSWYQQALGQGPQFIFQYYREEENGRGNFPPRFSGLQFPNYSSELNVNALELDDSALYLCASSSDRAGGNSPLHFGNGTRLTVT.

This rearrangement joins TRBV6-1 to TRBJ1-6, with unresolved D. Germline assignment: CDR1 MNHNS and CDR2 SASEGT. V was cut by 1 base and J by 8 bases, with 12 bases left in between. CDR3 length: 15 amino acids. CDR3 coding DNA: TGTGCCAGCAGTGAAGTGCCTAACGGGGATTCACCCCTCCACTTT. This encodes CASSEVPNGDSPLHF.

This clone is medium-sized (0.01 to 0.1%) within its sample. The J gene is TRBJ2-7, the V gene TRBV4-1; the D gene could be TRBD1 or TRBD2 (9 bases each). Germline-derived CDR1 and CDR2 are MGHRA and YSYEKL. This CDR3 is 22 amino acids long. V gave up 2 bases and J gave up 6 bases, with 38 bases separating them. The CDR3 sequence is CASSQKGGTGNPFSGSVPEQYF. Written as DNA, the CDR3 is TGCGCCAGCAGCCAAAAGGGAGGGACAGGGAATCCCTTTAGCGGGAGCGTCCCCGAGCAGTACTTC.

The chain is built from TRBV5-1 and TRBJ2-5; a weak D match, TRBD2 (6 bases). The CDR3 sequence is 14 residues long. With 1 base removed from V and 4 bases from J, the gap between germline ends came to 11 bases. Germline CDR1 and CDR2: SGHRS and YFSETQ. The CDR3 protein is CASSLRRDRETQYF. The CDR3 bases are TGCGCCAGCAGCTTGCGGCGGGACCGAGAGACCCAGTACTTC.

The rearrangement uses TRBV30 and TRBJ1-5; D remains ambiguous. The CDR3 loop spans 13 amino acids. Germline loops: CDR1 GTSNPN, CDR2 SVGIG (reference sequence). Trimming removed 4 bases from V and 2 bases from J, with 9 bases in between. The DNA for the CDR3 is TGTGCCTGGAACAAGGAGGGCAATCAGCCCCAGCATTTT. This encodes CAWNKEGNQPQHF.

This chain uses TRBV4-1 with TRBJ2-5; 7 bases agree with TRBD1. Germline V gene sequence: CDR1 MGHRA, CDR2 YSYEKL. The CDR3 totals 14 residues. Unmatched junction bases numbered 14, after V lost 4 bases and J lost 12 bases. This chain's CDR3 is CASSRERASGTEYF. The CDR3 coding sequence is TGCGCCAGCAGCCGCGAACGGGCCTCGGGGACAGAGTACTTC.